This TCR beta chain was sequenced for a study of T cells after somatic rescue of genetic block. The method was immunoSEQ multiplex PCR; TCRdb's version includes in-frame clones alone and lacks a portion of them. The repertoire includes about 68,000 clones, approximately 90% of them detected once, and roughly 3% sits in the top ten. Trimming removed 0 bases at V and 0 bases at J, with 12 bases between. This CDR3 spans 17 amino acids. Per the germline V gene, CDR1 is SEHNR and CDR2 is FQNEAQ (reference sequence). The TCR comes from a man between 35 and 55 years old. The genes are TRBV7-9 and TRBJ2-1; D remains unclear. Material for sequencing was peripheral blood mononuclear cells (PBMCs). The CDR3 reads CASSLAGLGSSYNEQFF. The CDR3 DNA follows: TGTGCCAGCAGCTTAGCGGGCTTAGGCTCCTCCTACAATGAGCAGTTCTTC.